Below, one TCR beta chain is given with its context. Which antigen it targets is not known. Base qualities are missing; no much larger clone stands one base away. These data originate in a study of T cell responses to AZD1222 COVID-19 vaccine (dated by TCRdb to the early 2020s). At the level of the whole study: TCR sequencing was performed for about 250 trial participants, of whom roughly 200 were given two doses of AZD1222 and 26 were given two doses of MenACWY control vaccine. Trial participants were enrolled by age into subgroups of 18-55, 56-69 and 70-plus years, and around 150, 28 and 57 TCR-sequenced participants, respectively, were included in these subgroups.

Reading the label with the study, this specimen's time point is: about 28 days (+/-7) after the second vaccine dose. AZD1222 recipients with second doses at about 4 weeks or about 12 weeks were pooled, because spike-specific TCR depth and breadth did not differ between schedules. Samples from vaccinated people were obtained from the UK trials COV001 and COV002, which included a single-blind randomized controlled phase 2/3 trial of AZD1222 (ChAdOx1 nCoV-19) in healthy adults. For TCRbeta chain sequencing, PBMC samples from trial participants were taken at day 0 and at day 28 after the second dose. The paper as a whole reports these results and caveats: Participants were mostly white British, with more females than males. The authors suggested clonal diversity may have been underestimated. The whole spike protein was spanned by vaccine-associated CD4 TCRs, and dominant responses were seen in regions 160-218 and 743-854. The 56-69-year group was small, and its depth increase did not reach significance, likely because of low power. Nearly half of unique spike-specific TCRs reportedly recognized epitopes outside regions mutated in the B.1.351 and B.1.1.7 variants. After two AZD1222 doses, spike-specific TCR breadth and depth were significantly higher than at day 0 and than in MenACWY recipients. Conclusions about previously exposed vaccinees are limited, since just a handful of AZD1222 recipients were seropositive for SARS-CoV-2 at baseline. Because no samples from the day 14 peak response were available, repertoires could be characterized only after the peak T cell response.

The CDR3 regions of human TCRbeta chains were analyzed by immunosequencing. The paper's processing steps were these. Repertoire TCRs were checked for matches against a reference library of SARS-CoV-2-specific TCRs that had been generated using the MIRA antigen-specificity platform. Breadth was defined as the fraction of unique TCRs that were SARS-CoV-2-associated, and depth was defined as the fraction of total T cells that were SARS-CoV-2-associated. Using the MIRA data, every spike-specific TCR was mapped to the spike region that the TCR reacted to and assigned to either a CD4 or a CD8 class. Log10-transformed breadth and depth values were compared by one-way ANOVA with Sidak's multiple comparisons tests. What TCRdb holds here is the immuneACCESS table cut down to in-frame rearrangements. Part of the clones is not present; checked against another copy, under half of the missing clones reflect an unresolved V gene, and the others are unexplained. V and J calls plus clone size are reproduced from that table; the DNA served to infer D and trimming. This sample holds 120,000 to 150,000 clones; around 94% were observed only once. The top ten constitute 9% to 9.5% of the sample.

The source material was peripheral blood, sampled 28 days after the second AZD1222 dose. The TCR comes from an adult who received the AZD1222 COVID-19 vaccine.

This receptor carries the CDR3 CASRGIVTEAFF. The DNA sequence is given as TGTGCCAGCAGGGGGATCGTCACTGAAGCTTTCTTT. The chain couples TRBV28 to TRBJ1-1, with the D gene not clear enough to name. The CDR3 numbers 12 residues from cysteine through phenylalanine. The sequence is cut down to CDR3 DNA, 36 bases in frame from base 1. The germline V gene supplies CDR1 MDHEN and CDR2 SYDVKM. The V and J ends are trimmed by 6 bases and 4 bases, leaving 9 bases between them.